Listed below are T cell receptor beta chains from one sample, sequenced in a study of T cells in Graves' hyperthyroidism and ophthalmopathy. TCRdb redid the calling of the multiplex PCR reads with MiXCR, one entry per CDR3 protein. Counted here are about half a million distinct CDR3 sequences, 15% to 20% occurring once; the ten biggest clones make up about 50%. The sample comprised blood. Receptors originate from a man in his forties with Graves' ophthalmopathy. Both conserved end residues are part of each CDR3. A D gene is named only where the DNA matches it firmly. Rows give clone size only sometimes, using once, few, many, or a class for an expanded clone.

>.|TRBV3-1|.|TRBJ2-7
TGTGCCAGCAGCCAAGGGAGAAGCTCCTACGAGCAGTACTTC
CASSQGRSSYEQYF
>TRBD1|TRBV7-6|many|TRBJ1-1
TGTGCCAGCAGCTCCGGACAGGGCCGAGCTTTCTTT
CASSSGQGRAFF
>.|TRBV28|many|TRBJ1-5
TGTGCCAGCAGTTTCCTCAATAGGGCCCAGCATTTT
CASSFLNRAQHF
>.|TRBV3-1|many|TRBJ2-3
TGTGCCAGCAGCAGAGGGGGACTGCGCACAGATACGCAGTATTTT
CASSRGGLRTDTQYF
>.|TRBV2|.|TRBJ1-6
TGTGCCAGCAGTGAAAGTGGCCAGGGGTTTTATTCACCCCTCCACTTT
CASSESGQGFYSPLHF
>.|TRBV4-1|few|TRBJ1-5
TGCGCCAGCAGCCAAGATGGGGAAAACAATCAGCCCCAGCATTTT
CASSQDGENNQPQHF
>TRBD2|TRBV14|.|TRBJ2-5
TGTGCCAGCAGCGCTAGCGGGAAACAAGAGATCCAGTACTTC
CASSASGKQEIQYF
>.|TRBV12-3/TRBV12-4|many|TRBJ1-1
TGTGCCAGCTCGGTACAGGTCACGAACACTGAAGCTTTCTTT
CASSVQVTNTEAFF
>TRBD2|TRBV20-1|many|TRBJ2-3
TGCAGTGCTATTCGACTAGCGGGTAGAGGTACGCAGTATTTT
CSAIRLAGRGTQYF
>.|TRBV5-1|.|TRBJ1-1
TGCGCCAGCAGCTTGACAGGTCAGCACGGCACTGAAGCTTTCTTT
CASSLTGQHGTEAFF
>TRBD2|TRBV9|.|TRBJ2-2
TGTGCCAGCAGCGTAGTCGGGGGGGCGGGAGGAGGTGGCACCGGGGAGCTGTTTTTT
CASSVVGGAGGGGTGELFF
>.|TRBV12-3/TRBV12-4|many|TRBJ1-2
TGTGCCAGCACCAGCTTCGGGGGAGGGTATGGCTACACCTTC
CASTSFGGGYGYTF
>TRBD2|TRBV7-2|few|TRBJ2-1
TGTGCCAGCAGCTTTGGGCCCCCTAGCGGGAGTAGTGAGCAGTTCTTC
CASSFGPPSGSSEQFF
>.|TRBV5-1|many|TRBJ1-1
TGCGCCAGCAGCTTGGGATGGGGTGAGGTCACTGAAGCTTTCTTT
CASSLGWGEVTEAFF
>.|TRBV7-9|many|TRBJ1-6
TGTGCCAGCAGCTTAGCCGGGAATTCACCCCTCCACTTT
CASSLAGNSPLHF
>.|TRBV3-1|few|TRBJ2-5
TGTGCCAGCAGCCCCAATAAGGGGGAGGTAGAGACCCAGTACTTC
CASSPNKGEVETQYF
>.|TRBV6-5|few|TRBJ2-7
TGTGCCAGCAGTTACCGGACACTTCCCTACGAGCAGTACTTC
CASSYRTLPYEQYF
>TRBD1|TRBV9|once|TRBJ2-7
TGTGCCAGCAGCTTAAGACAGGGGGCGGGATACGAGCAGTACTTC
CASSLRQGAGYEQYF
>TRBD2|TRBV6-5|large|TRBJ2-3
TGTGCCAGCAGTTACTCGGTGCTCGAGCGGGGGGCCCCGGGTACGCAGTATTTT
CASSYSVLERGAPGTQYF
>.|TRBV6-1|few|TRBJ2-7
TGTGCCAGCGAAGAGGGGGGGCCCACCTACGAGCAGTACTTC
CASEEGGPTYEQYF
>.|TRBV6-1|many|TRBJ2-3
TGTGCCAGCAGTGAAGAGTGGGCGGTAGATACGCAGTATTTT
CASSEEWAVDTQYF
>.|TRBV12-3/TRBV12-4|once|TRBJ2-7
TGTGCCAGCAGTCGATCGACGATTTCCTACGAGCAGTACTTC
CASSRSTISYEQYF
>.|TRBV28|few|TRBJ1-1
TGTGCCAGCAGTCCGGTGATTTCGGGGAACACTGAAGCTTTCTTT
CASSPVISGNTEAFF
>.|TRBV3-1|many|TRBJ2-5
TGTGCCAGCAGCCAAGATGGGAGGCAAGAGACCCAGTACTTC
CASSQDGRQETQYF
>TRBD2|TRBV7-6|few|TRBJ2-3
TGTGCCAGCAGCACCATACTAGCGGGCCCTGGAGATACGCAGTATTTT
CASSTILAGPGDTQYF
>TRBD2|TRBV29-1|.|TRBJ2-5
TGCAGCGTTGAAGTTGGCCTACTAGCGGGGGAGGAGACCCAGTACTTC
CSVEVGLLAGEETQYF
>.|TRBV20-1|.|TRBJ1-4
TGCAGTGTCGGGAGGGTTAGCGCAACTAATGAAAAACTGTTTTTT
CSVGRVSATNEKLFF
>.|TRBV30|.|TRBJ1-3
TGTGCCTGGAGTCCACCACAGGGAAACACCATATATTTT
CAWSPPQGNTIYF
>.|TRBV3-1|.|TRBJ2-7
TGTGCCAGCAGCCTAGAAAGATACGAGGGAGTAAGCTACGAGCAGTACTTC
CASSLERYEGVSYEQYF
>.|TRBV20-1|.|TRBJ1-5
TGCAGTGCTAGAGATCGGGTCAGGGGTACGCGTCAGCCCCAGCATTTT
CSARDRVRGTRQPQHF
>TRBD1|TRBV16|.|TRBJ1-2
TGTGCCAGCAGCCAATCGGTCGGACAGGGGACCAACTATGGCTACACCTTC
CASSQSVGQGTNYGYTF
>.|TRBV19|.|TRBJ2-2
TGTGCCAGTAGTTCCACAGGGTCCATATGGTCGAGCCGATTAACCGGGGAGCTGTTTTTT
CASSSTGSIWSSRLTGELFF
>.|TRBV27|many|TRBJ1-1
TGTGCCAGCAGTTCCTCCCCCCGGAACACTGAAGCTTTCTTT
CASSSSPRNTEAFF
>TRBD2|TRBV7-6|few|TRBJ2-1
TGTGCCAGCAGCTTAGCGAAGGGAGGGGAGCAGTTCTTC
CASSLAKGGEQFF
>TRBD2|TRBV7-6|many|TRBJ2-3
TGTGCCAGCAGCTTCCGGGGGGGCCTCTCAGATACGCAGTATTTT
CASSFRGGLSDTQYF
>.|TRBV11-1|many|TRBJ2-5
TGTGCCAGCAGCTTAGCCTTCGACAGGTGGGAGACCCAGTACTTC
CASSLAFDRWETQYF
>.|TRBV5-1|.|TRBJ2-4
TGCGCCAGTAGTACAGGCTCCCTAGCCAAAAACATTCAGTACTTC
CASSTGSLAKNIQYF
>.|TRBV20-1|.|TRBJ2-7
TGCAGTGTTAATGTAAAATACGAGCAGTACTTC
CSVNVKYEQYF
>TRBD1|TRBV7-2|.|TRBJ2-4
TGTGCCAGCAGCGCCTACAGGGGCAGAGACGGCAAAAACATTCAGTACTTC
CASSAYRGRDGKNIQYF
>.|TRBV30|many|TRBJ2-7
TGTGCCTGGAGTGCGCTTGGGGACCGCTCCTACGAGCAGTACTTC
CAWSALGDRSYEQYF
>.|TRBV15|.|TRBJ1-1
TGTGCCACCAGCAGAGAAAATTGGGCAGTGGCTTTCTTT
CATSRENWAVAFF
>TRBD2|TRBV7-2|.|TRBJ2-7
TGTGCCAGCAGCCTCGGACTAGCTACCCACGAGCAGTACTTC
CASSLGLATHEQYF
>.|TRBV5-8|.|TRBJ1-5
TGTGCCAGCAGCTCAGCAAAGGGGCCCCAGCATTTT
CASSSAKGPQHF
>TRBD2|TRBV5-1|.|TRBJ2-5
TGCGCCAGCACCCTTGACCCGGGGGGTCAAGAGACCCAGTACTTC
CASTLDPGGQETQYF
>TRBD1|TRBV7-9|few|TRBJ1-4
TGTGCCAGCAGCTCAGGGGGCGCAGGGGGGAAGAATGAAAAACTGTTTTTT
CASSSGGAGGKNEKLFF
>.|TRBV20-1|.|TRBJ2-7
TGCAGTGCTGGGGGGCAGCGGCGTTCCTACGAGCAGTACTTC
CSAGGQRRSYEQYF